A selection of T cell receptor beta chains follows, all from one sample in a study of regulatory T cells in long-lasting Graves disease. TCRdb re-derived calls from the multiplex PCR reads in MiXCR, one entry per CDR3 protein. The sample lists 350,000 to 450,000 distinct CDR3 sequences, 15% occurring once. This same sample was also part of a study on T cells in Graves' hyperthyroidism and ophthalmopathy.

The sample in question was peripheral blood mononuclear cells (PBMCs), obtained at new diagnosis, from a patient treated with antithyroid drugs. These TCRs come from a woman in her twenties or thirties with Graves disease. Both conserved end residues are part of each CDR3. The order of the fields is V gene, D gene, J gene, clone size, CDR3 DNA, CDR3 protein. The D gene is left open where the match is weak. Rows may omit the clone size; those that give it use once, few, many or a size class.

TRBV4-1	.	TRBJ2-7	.	TGCGCCAGCAGCCAAGCCCATAGGGAGGACTTTCCCTACGAGCAGTACTTC	CASSQAHREDFPYEQYF
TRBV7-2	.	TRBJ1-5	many	TGTGCCAGCAGCTCCTCCCCTCAGGGTCTTCGGAATCAGCCCCAGCATTTT	CASSSSPQGLRNQPQHF
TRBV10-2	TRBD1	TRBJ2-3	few	TGCGCCAGCCTCTCGGGACAGCTCCCAGATACGCAGTATTTT	CASLSGQLPDTQYF
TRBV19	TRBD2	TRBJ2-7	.	TGTGCCAGTAGCAAATTCAGGAGCGGGAACTCCTACGAGCAGTACTTC	CASSKFRSGNSYEQYF
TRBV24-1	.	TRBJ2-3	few	TGTGCCACCGGGGGACCCGGGGGCCTAGATACGCAGTATTTT	CATGGPGGLDTQYF
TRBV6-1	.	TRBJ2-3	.	TGTGCCAGCAGTGAACCCAGACGCACAGATACGCAGTATTTT	CASSEPRRTDTQYF
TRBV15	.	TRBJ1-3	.	TGTGCCACCAGCGCATCGGGGGGAAACACCATATATTTT	CATSASGGNTIYF
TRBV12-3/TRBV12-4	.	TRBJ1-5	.	TGTGCCAGCTCCTATATGGGGGAAGGTCAGCCCCAGCATTTT	CASSYMGEGQPQHF
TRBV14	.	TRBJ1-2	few	TGTGCCAGCAGCCAAGACCTAATCACAGTCGACAGCCGCTATGGCTACACCTTC	CASSQDLITVDSRYGYTF
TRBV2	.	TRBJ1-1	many	TGTGCCAGCAGTGTAGGGATGAACACTGAAGCTTTCTTT	CASSVGMNTEAFF
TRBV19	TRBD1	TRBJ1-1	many	TGTGCCAGTAGTGTCCCCCTCACCTGGGGACAGGGTCACACTGAAGCTTTCTTT	CASSVPLTWGQGHTEAFF
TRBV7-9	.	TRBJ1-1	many	TGTGCCAGCAGCACTTTGACCGGGACAAGGAACACTGAAGCTTTCTTT	CASSTLTGTRNTEAFF
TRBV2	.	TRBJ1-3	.	TGTGCCAGCAGTGAAGGGCGGGGATCCTCTGGAAACACCATATATTTT	CASSEGRGSSGNTIYF
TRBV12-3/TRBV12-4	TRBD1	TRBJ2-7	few	TGTGCCAGCAGTGCGGGGACAGGGGGCGTTCGATACGAGCAGTACTTC	CASSAGTGGVRYEQYF
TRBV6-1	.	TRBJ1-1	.	TGTGCCAGCAACGCAGACACACCTTACACTGAAGCTTTCTTT	CASNADTPYTEAFF
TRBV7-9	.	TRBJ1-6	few	TGTGCCAGCAGCTTAATCTCCTCCGGTGTTGGTCCTAATTCCTATAATTCACCCCTCCACTTT	CASSLISSGVGPNSYNSPLHF
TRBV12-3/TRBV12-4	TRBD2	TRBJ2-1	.	TGTGCCAGCAGTACAAACGGGACTAGCGGAAACAATGAGCAGTTCTTC	CASSTNGTSGNNEQFF
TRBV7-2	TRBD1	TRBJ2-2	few	TGTGCCAGCAGCTTAAAAGGGACAGGGGGCACCGGGGAGCTGTTTTTT	CASSLKGTGGTGELFF